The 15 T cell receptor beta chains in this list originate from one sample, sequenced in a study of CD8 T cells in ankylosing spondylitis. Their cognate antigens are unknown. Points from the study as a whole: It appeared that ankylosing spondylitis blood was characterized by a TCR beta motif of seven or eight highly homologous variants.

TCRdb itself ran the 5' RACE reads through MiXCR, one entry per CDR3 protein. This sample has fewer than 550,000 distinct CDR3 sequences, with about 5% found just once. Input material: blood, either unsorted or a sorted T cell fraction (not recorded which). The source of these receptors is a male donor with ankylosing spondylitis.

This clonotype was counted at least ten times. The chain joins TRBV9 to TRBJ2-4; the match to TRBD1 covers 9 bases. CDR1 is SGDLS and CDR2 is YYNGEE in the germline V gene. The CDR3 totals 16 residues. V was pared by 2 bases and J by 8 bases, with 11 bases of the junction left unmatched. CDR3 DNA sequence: TGTGCCAGCAGCGTCGGGACCGGGACAGGGACGCACATTCAGTACTTC. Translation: CASSVGTGTGTHIQYF.

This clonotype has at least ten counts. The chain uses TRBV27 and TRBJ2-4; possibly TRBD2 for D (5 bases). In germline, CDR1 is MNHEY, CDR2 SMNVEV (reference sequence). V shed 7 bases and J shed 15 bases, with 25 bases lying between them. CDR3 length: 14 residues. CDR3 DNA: TGTGCCAGCACCCCGGCCCTAGTTTTAGGACTTTGGTACTTC. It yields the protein CASTPALVLGLWYF.

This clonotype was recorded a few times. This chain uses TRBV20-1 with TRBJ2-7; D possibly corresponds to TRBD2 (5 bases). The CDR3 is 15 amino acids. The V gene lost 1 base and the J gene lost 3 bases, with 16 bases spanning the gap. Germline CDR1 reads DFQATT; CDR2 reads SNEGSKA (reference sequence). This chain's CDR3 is CSARGPLERNYEQYF. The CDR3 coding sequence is TGCAGTGCTAGAGGGCCCCTAGAGCGGAACTACGAGCAGTACTTC.

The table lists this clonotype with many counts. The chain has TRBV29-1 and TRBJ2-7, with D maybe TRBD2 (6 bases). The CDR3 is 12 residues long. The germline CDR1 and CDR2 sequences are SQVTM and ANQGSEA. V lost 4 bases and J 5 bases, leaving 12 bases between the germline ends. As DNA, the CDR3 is TGCAGCGTTGTTCGGGGGAGAGACGAGCAGTACTTC. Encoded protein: CSVVRGRDEQYF.

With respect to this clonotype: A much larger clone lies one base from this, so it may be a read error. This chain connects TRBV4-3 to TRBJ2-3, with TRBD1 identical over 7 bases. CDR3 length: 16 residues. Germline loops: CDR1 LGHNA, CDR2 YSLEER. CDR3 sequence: CVSSHRTGAGTDTQYF. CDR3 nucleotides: TGCGTCAGCAGCCATCGCACAGGGGCGGGCACAGATACGCAGTATTTT.

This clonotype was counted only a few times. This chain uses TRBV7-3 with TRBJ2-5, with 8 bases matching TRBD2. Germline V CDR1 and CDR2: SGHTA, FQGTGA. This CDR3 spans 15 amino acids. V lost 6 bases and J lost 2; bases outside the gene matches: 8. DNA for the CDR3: TGTGCCAGCAGTTTAGCGGGGAGCGCACAAGAGACCCAGTACTTC. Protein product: CASSLAGSAQETQYF.

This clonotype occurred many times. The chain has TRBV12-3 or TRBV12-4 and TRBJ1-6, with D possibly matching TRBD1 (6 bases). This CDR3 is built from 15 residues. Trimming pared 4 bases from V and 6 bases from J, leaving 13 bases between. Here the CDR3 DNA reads TGTGCCAGCAGTTCCCGCACAGGGATTAATTCACCCCTCCACTTT. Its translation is CASSSRTGINSPLHF.

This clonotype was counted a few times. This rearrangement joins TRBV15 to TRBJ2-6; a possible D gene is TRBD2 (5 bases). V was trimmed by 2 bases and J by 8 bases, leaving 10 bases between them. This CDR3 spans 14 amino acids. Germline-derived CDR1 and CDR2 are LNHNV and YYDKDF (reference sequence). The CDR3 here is CATSRSDSPNVLTF. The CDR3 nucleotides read TGTGCCACCAGCAGATCGGACTCTCCCAACGTCCTGACTTTC.

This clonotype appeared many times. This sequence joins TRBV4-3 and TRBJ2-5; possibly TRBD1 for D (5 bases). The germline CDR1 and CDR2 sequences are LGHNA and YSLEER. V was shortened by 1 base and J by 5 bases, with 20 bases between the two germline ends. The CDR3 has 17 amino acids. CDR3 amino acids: CASSQASPQGSRETQYF. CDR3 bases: TGCGCCAGCAGCCAAGCCAGCCCGCAGGGCAGTAGGGAGACCCAGTACTTC.

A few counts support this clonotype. CDR3 sequence (DNA): TGTGCCAGCAGTCCCCCTCGATTCCGTTATAGCTACAATGAGCAGTTCTTC. This codes for CASSPPRFRYSYNEQFF. The chain couples TRBV6-2 or TRBV6-3 to TRBJ2-1, with D uncertain. Germline CDR1 reads MNHEY; CDR2 reads SVGEGT. V was trimmed by 5 bases and J by 3 bases, leaving 20 bases between them. This CDR3 is 17 amino acids long.

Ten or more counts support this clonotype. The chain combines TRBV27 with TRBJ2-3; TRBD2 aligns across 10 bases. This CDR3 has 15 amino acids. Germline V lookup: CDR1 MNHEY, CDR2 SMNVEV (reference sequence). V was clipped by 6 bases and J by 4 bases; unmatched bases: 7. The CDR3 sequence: CASRPSGRGPDTQYF. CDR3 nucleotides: TGTGCCAGCAGGCCTAGCGGGAGAGGTCCAGATACGCAGTATTTT.

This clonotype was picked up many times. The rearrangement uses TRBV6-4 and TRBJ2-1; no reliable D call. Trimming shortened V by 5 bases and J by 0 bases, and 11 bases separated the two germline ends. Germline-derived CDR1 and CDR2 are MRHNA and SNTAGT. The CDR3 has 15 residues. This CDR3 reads CASSPDASSYNEQFF. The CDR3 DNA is TGTGCCAGCAGTCCCGACGCAAGCTCCTACAATGAGCAGTTCTTC.

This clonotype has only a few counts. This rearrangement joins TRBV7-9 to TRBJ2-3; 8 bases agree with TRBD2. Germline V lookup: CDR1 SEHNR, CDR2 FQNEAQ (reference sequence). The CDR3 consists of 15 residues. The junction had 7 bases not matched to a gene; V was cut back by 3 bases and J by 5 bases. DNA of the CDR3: TGTGCCAGCAGCTTGAGAGCGGGGGTCATAGATACGCAGTATTTT. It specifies CASSLRAGVIDTQYF.

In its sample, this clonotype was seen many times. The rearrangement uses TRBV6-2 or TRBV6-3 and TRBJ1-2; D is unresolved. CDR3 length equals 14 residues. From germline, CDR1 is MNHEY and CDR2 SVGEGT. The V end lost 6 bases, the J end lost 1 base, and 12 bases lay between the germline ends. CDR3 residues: CASRRPAVNYGYTF. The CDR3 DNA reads TGTGCCAGCAGACGCCCGGCGGTTAACTATGGCTACACCTTC.

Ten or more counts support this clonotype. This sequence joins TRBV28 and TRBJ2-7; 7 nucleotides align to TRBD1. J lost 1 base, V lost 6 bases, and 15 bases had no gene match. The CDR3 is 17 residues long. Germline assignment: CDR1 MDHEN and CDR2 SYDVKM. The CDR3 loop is CASSLILGQVFSYEQYF. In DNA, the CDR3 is TGTGCCAGCAGCCTTATCCTTGGACAGGTTTTTTCCTACGAGCAGTACTTC.